This T cell receptor beta chain appears in the sequencing data of a study of shared clonotypes between healthy human individuals. The overall study: Used for every donor were three CD4 naive, three CD4 memory, two CD8 naive and one CD8 memory plate.

The CDR3 is 16 amino acids. Germline-derived CDR1 and CDR2 are SGHRS and YFSETQ. J was trimmed by 7 bases and V by 6 bases; bases with no gene match: 15. Profiled with immunoSEQ multiplex PCR; TCRdb holds only in-frame clones, not every one. The sample includes 2 million or so clones, 90% to 95% seen only once; the top ten take approximately 0.13%. Sequenced input: naive CD4+ T cells sorted from blood. Subset specified: CD45RA+ positively selected. The sequence was obtained from a man aged 18 to 35 in good health. This chain connects TRBV5-1 to TRBJ2-2; 7 nucleotides line up with TRBD2. The CDR3 protein is CASNERGFEGNGELFF. As DNA, the CDR3 is TGCGCCAGCAACGAGCGGGGATTTGAAGGAAACGGGGAGCTGTTTTTT.